The clone carrying this TCR beta chain came up a few times. Recovered status applied to Cohort 3 donors who had two consecutive negative PCRs. It also applied to those with clearance or with symptom resolution. The data stem from a study of blood T cell repertoires in COVID-19. This table comes from immunoSEQ multiplex PCR, and its TCRdb copy is limited to in-frame clones, with some not included. The profile shows 150,000 to 200,000 clones, 82% of them singletons. The CDR3 is made up of 12 amino acids. V was cut by 10 bases and J by 0 bases, with 7 bases left in between. Germline CDR1 and CDR2: LNHDA and SQIVND (reference sequence).

The TCR originated in a man in his forties or fifties who had recovered from COVID-19. This sequence joins TRBV19 and TRBJ2-1, with D hard to call. The sample taken for sequencing was PBMCs or T cells enriched from blood (not recorded which). The CDR3: CAIGSSYNEQFF. CDR3 bases: TGTGCCATTGGTAGCTCCTACAATGAGCAGTTCTTC.